This note documents a single T cell receptor (beta chain) sequence. Its specificity is unknown. This CDR3 has 14 amino acids. Germline V gene data show CDR1 as SGDLS and CDR2 as YYNGEE. With V trimmed by 4 bases and J by 3 bases, 4 bases remained unmatched. This entry belongs to a study of cytomegalovirus exposure and HLA in healthy donors. The study, taken as a whole, reports: Earlier analysis looked at TCR beta V segments, and most were productive about 90% or about 30% of the time. Later analysis suggested most CMV-associated TCR beta chains were HLA-restricted.

60 Vbeta and 13 Jbeta primers were used in PCR. The data were produced by immunoSEQ multiplex PCR, yet TCRdb's version contains in-frame clones alone and is incomplete. The sample includes 45,000 to 60,000 clones. Material: PBMCs. The V and J genes are TRBV9 and TRBJ2-5; 9 bases fit TRBD1. This TCR was sampled from a male donor in good health and CMV-seronegative. CDR3 region: CASSSRTGEETQYF. For the CDR3, the DNA is TGTGCCAGCAGCTCCCGGACAGGGGAAGAGACCCAGTACTTC. The entire variable domain, with the rest obtained from reference TRBV9 and TRBJ2-5, is as follows: DSGVTQTPKHLITATGQRVTLRCSPRSGDLSVYWYQQSLDQGLQFLIQYYNGEERAKGNILERFSAQQFPDLHSELNLSSLELGDSALYFCASSSRTGEETQYFGPGTRLLVL.